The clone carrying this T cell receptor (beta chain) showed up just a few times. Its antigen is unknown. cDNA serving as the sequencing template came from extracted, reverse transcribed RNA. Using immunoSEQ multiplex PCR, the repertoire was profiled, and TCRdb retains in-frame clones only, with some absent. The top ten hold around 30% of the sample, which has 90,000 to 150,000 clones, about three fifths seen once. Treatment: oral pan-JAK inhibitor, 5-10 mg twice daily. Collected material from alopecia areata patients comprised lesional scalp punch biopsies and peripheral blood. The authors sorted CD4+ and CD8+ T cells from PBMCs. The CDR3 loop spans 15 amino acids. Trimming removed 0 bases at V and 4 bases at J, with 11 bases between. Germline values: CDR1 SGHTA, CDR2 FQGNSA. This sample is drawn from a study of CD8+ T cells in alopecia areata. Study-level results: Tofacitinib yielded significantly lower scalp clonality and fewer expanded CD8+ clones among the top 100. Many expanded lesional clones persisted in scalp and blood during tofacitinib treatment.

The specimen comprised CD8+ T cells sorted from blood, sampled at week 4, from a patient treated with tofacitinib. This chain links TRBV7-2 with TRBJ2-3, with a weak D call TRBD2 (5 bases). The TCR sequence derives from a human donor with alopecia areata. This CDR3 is CASSLAWESADTQYF. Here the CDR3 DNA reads TGTGCCAGCAGCTTAGCGTGGGAGAGCGCAGATACGCAGTATTTT.